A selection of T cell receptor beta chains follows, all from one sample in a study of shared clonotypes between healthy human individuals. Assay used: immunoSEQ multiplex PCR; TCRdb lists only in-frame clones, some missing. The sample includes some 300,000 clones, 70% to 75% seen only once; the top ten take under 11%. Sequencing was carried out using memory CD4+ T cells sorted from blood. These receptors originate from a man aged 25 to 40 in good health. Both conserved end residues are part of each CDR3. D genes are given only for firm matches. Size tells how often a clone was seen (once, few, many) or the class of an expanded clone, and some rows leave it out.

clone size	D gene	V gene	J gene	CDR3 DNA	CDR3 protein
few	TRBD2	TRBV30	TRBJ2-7	TGTGCCTACACTAGCGGGAGCTTAGTTACCAACGAGCAGTACTTC	CAYTSGSLVTNEQYF
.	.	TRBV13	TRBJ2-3	TGTGCCAGCAGCTCCAGGAATACGCAGTATTTT	CASSSRNTQYF
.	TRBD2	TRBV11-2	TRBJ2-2	TGTGCCAGCAGCCCCCTAGCGGGAGGTACCGGGGAGCTGTTTTTT	CASSPLAGGTGELFF
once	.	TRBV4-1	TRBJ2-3	TGCGCCAGCAGCCAAGATCGGGTACCGCGGGATACGCAGTATTTT	CASSQDRVPRDTQYF
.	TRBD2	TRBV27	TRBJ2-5	TGTGCCAGCAGTGAGGCGGGAGCGGAGACTCAAGAGACCCAGTACTTC	CASSEAGAETQETQYF
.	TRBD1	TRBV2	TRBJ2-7	TGTGCCAGTAAGGGGGACAGGGCCAGTGGTGGGTACTTC	CASKGDRASGGYF
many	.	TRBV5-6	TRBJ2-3	TGTGCCAGCAGGGTAGGCGCAGATACGCAGTATTTT	CASRVGADTQYF
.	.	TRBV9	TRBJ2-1	TGTGCCAGCAGCGTAGAGGGGCGACCGTACAATGAGCAGTTCTTC	CASSVEGRPYNEQFF
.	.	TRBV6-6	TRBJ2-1	TGTGCCAGCTGGATTCGGGACTCCGGGTCATACAATGAGCAGTTCTTC	CASWIRDSGSYNEQFF
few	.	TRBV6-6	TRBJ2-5	TGTACGAGTGGGACCCAAGAGACCCAGTACTTC	CTSGTQETQYF
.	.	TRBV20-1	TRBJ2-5	TGCAGGGGAGGCCCTAAAGAGACCCAGTACTTC	CRGGPKETQYF
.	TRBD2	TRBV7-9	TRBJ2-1	TGTGCCAGCAGCTTAAGCGGGAGGTCCAGCTCCTACAATGAGCAGTTCTTC	CASSLSGRSSSYNEQFF
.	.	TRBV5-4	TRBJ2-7	TGTGCCAGCAGCTTGGAGTTCAGCTCCTACGAGCAGTACTTC	CASSLEFSSYEQYF
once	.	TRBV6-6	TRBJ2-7	TGTGCCAGCAGTCAGGAATTGGTGTCCTACGAGCAGTACTTC	CASSQELVSYEQYF
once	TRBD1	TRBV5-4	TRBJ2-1	TGTGCCAGCAGCTTGTCGGACAGGGGCCCCCACTCCTACTACAATGAGCAGTTCTTC	CASSLSDRGPHSYYNEQFF